This T cell receptor (beta chain) appears in the sequencing data of a study of preoperative IRX-2 immunotherapy in early breast cancer. The treatment: preoperative locoregional IRX-2 cytokine immunotherapy. Generated by immunoSEQ multiplex PCR, the TCRdb table keeps only in-frame clones and is missing some. The sample includes 95,000 to 100,000 clones, 86% of them seen just once. The CDR3 totals 17 residues. Trimming left V 4 bases short and J 0 bases short, with 17 bases between. In germline, CDR1 is SGHRS, CDR2 YFSETQ. Sequencing was performed on tumor tissue, taken after IRX-2 immunotherapy. This chain connects TRBV5-1 to TRBJ1-3; D is uncertain. This sequence was found in a human donor with breast cancer. The CDR3 loop is CASSPLPAASSGNTIYF. CDR3 DNA: TGCGCCAGCAGCCCTCTCCCGGCAGCTAGCTCTGGAAACACCATATATTTT.